This T cell receptor (beta chain) was profiled in a study of blood T cell repertoires in COVID-19. In the study overall: There were acute and convalescent COVID-19 samples, and they came from the United States, Italy and Spain. Nucleic acid was either cDNA or gDNA, and it came from T cells, B-cell-depleted T cells, or PBMCs.

Measured with immunoSEQ multiplex PCR; TCRdb has only the in-frame clones, and not every one. The sample consists of approximately 260,000 clones, 65% to 85% of them appearing once. Trimming stripped 7 bases from V and 7 bases from J, with 17 bases between. CDR3 length: 14 amino acids. CDR1 is MDHEN, CDR2 SYDVKM, per germline. In assigning cohorts, the study relied on participant-reported clinical history. Material: PBMCs or T cells enriched from blood (not recorded which). The chain links TRBV28 to TRBJ1-3; weak D call: TRBD1 (6 bases). This TCR was sampled from a man aged 50 to 60 who had recovered from COVID-19. Here the CDR3 reads CASTPGTYGNTIYF. The DNA of the CDR3 is TGTGCCAGCACCCCCGGGACATATGGGAACACCATATATTTT.